The subject of this entry is one T cell receptor beta chain. Primers: 60 Vbeta forward and 13 Jbeta reverse. Only in-frame clones appear in the TCRdb table, and some are missing; sequencing was by immunoSEQ multiplex PCR. The table includes around 150,000 clones, 65% to 70% detected once. V gave up 5 bases and J gave up 3 bases; unmatched junction bases: 6. The V gene's germline CDR1 is SGHVS and CDR2 FQNEAQ. The CDR3 runs to 14 residues. This sample stems from a study of cytomegalovirus exposure and HLA in healthy donors. The sequenced material came from PBMCs. The chain has TRBV7-8 and TRBJ1-1; 7 nucleotides line up with TRBD1. The TCR was taken from a man aged 25-40 years in good health and CMV-seropositive. The CDR3 sequence: CASSPTGPYTEAFF. The CDR3 coding sequence is TGTGCCAGCAGCCCGACAGGGCCCTACACTGAAGCTTTCTTT.